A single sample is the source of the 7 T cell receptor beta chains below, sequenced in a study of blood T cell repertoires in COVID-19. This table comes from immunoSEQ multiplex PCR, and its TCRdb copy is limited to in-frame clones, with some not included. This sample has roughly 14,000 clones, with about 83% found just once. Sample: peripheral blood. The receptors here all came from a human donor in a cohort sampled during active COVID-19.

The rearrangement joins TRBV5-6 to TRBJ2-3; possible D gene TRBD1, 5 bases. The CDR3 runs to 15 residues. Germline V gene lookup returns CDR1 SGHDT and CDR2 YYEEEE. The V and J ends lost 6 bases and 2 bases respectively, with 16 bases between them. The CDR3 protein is CASNQRGFYTDTQYF. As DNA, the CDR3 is TGTGCCAGCAACCAAAGGGGATTTTACACAGATACGCAGTATTTT.

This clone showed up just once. The CDR3 spells CATAGLVTSEQFF. CDR3 nucleotides: TGTGCCACCGCGGGACTAGTTACGTCTGAGCAGTTCTTC. The J gene is TRBJ2-1, the V gene TRBV6-5, with 8 positions matching TRBD2. The CDR3 contains 13 residues. CDR1 is MNHEY and CDR2 is SVGAGI in the germline V gene. The V segment lost 10 bases and the J segment 9 bases; nucleotides outside the gene matches: 11.

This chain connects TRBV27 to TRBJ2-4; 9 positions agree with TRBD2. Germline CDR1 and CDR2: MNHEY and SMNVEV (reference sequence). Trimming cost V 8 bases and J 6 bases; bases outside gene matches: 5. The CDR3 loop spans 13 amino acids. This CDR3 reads CASGSGGVNIQYF. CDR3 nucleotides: TGTGCCAGCGGTAGCGGGGGAGTAAACATTCAGTACTTC.

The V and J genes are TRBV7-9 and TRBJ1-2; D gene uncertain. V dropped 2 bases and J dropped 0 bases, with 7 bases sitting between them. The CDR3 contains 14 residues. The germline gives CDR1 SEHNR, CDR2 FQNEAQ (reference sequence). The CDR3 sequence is CASSLFEPNYGYTF. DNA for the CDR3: TGTGCCAGCAGCTTATTCGAGCCTAACTATGGCTACACCTTC.

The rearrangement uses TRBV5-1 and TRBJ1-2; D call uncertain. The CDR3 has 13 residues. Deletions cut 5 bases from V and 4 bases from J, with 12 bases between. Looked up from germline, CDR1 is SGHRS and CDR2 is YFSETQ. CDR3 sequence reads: CASRFDGSYGYTF. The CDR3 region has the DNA TGCGCCAGCAGATTCGACGGGTCCTATGGCTACACCTTC.

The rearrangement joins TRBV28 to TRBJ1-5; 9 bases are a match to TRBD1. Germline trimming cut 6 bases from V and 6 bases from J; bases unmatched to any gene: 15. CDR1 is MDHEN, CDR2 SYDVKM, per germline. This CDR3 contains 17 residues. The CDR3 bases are TGTGCCAGCAGCTTAGGTACCGGGACAGGGAGTTTTCAGCCCCAGCATTTT. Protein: CASSLGTGTGSFQPQHF.

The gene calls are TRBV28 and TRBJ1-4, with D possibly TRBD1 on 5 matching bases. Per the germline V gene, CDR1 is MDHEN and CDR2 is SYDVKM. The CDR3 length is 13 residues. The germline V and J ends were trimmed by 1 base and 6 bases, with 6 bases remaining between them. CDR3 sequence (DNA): TGTGCCAGCAGTTTATCACAGGATGAAAAACTGTTTTTT. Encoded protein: CASSLSQDEKLFF.